Listed here is a single T cell receptor (beta chain). Its specific antigen is unknown. The input lacks base qualities; no much larger clone sits a single base away. The cohort consisted of hundreds of healthy bone marrow donors. Cohort members were all nominally healthy when sampled, although unrecorded immune exposures were likely present. The donor was CMV seronegative and belonged to the group of 350 or so seronegative cohort members. Each donor provided a peripheral blood sample, and peripheral blood mononuclear cells were used for TCR beta sequencing. The Qiagen DNeasy Blood Extraction Kit was used to extract genomic DNA from the blood cell samples. This record comes from a study of cytomegalovirus exposure and HLA in healthy donors (dated by TCRdb to the late 2010s). Context from the whole study: In an earlier analysis of approximately 500 of the donors, approximately 260 Gb of sequence data and just under 120 million unique TCR beta sequences from 150 million to 200 million T cells were reported. Roughly 300 gigabases of sequencing data and approximately 93 million unique TCR sequences were included in an early release covering roughly 700 HLA-typed donors. Of the 350 to 450 genotyped donors, approximately 82% fell in the genetic ancestry cluster associated with self-reported Caucasian donors. The study aimed to test whether signatures of past pathogen exposure could be identified by cataloging public T cell receptors. The T cell repertoires of several hundred subjects were profiled by immunosequencing and related to cytomegalovirus serostatus. In addition to the first cohort of around 670 subjects, a separate validation cohort of 130 or so different subjects was used. The study combined high-throughput TCR immunosequencing, statistical association of individual TCRs with disease status, and machine learning to predict cytomegalovirus infection status. To study patterns of TCR occurrence, a later analysis re-analyzed previously published TCR beta repertoires from 600 to 750 donors and added high-resolution HLA genotyping. Rather than using new phenotypic data, the later analysis identified candidate immune exposures from TCR beta sequences and from how often those sequences occurred across donors. To decide whether each TCR beta V gene segment behaved as functional or pseudogenic, an earlier analysis of nearly 600 of the donors relied on high-throughput TCR beta sequencing. Donor age, sex, ethnicity and CMV serostatus were compiled alongside the repertoire data. Genome-wide SNP genotypes for about 65% of the 666 donors were used in a later genetic analysis, which treated that subset as a discovery cohort. Every repertoire in the discovery cohort had been generated on one and the same sequencing platform. Class I and class II HLA loci were covered by the typing at four-digit resolution. Typing coverage varied by locus: about 620-630 donors for A, B, C, DRB1 and DQB1; 500 to 550 for DQA1; about 590 for DPA1; approximately 450 for DPB1. Several DR-DQ haplotypes were treated as single units for association and clustering because of strong linkage in the cohort. Among 300 to 450 genotyped donors of the cohort, an average of around 240,000 unique TCR beta nucleotide sequences were sequenced per donor, roughly a sixth of them non-productive. The study at large found these results: A further reported finding was that TCR beta sequences accurately predicted the HLA-A and HLA-B alleles for most subjects in the first cohort. Compared with the roughly 700-donor mean, donors in an Asian-associated ancestry cluster had fewer N-insertions in productive TCRs, according to a later genetic analysis. Linkage disequilibrium might explain the correlated functional status among segregating V segments, but an unknown experimental factor could not be excluded. In a later analysis, several top co-occurrence clusters were reported to appear linked to parvovirus B19, influenza, CMV and Epstein-Barr virus. A later analysis associated about 16,000 TCR beta sequences with specific HLA alleles at a false discovery rate of 0.05. According to a later analysis, most CMV-associated TCR beta chains appeared to be HLA-restricted, and the HLA associations seemed to be driven largely by CMV exposure. A cluster of highly shared sequence variants was judged likely to represent a technical artifact of the sequencing pipeline. An association between a missense DCLRE1C variant and V-gene and J-gene trimming of TCR beta chains was found in a later genetic analysis and replicated in an independent cohort. It was suggested by the authors that the approach could potentially be generalized to other disease states and immunological phenotypes. Across donors, most TCR sequences were observed very rarely, whereas some public TCRs were present in many individuals. In a later analysis, HLA-associated TCR beta chains showed more clonal expansion and lower generation probabilities than non-associated chains that were equally common. The study gave a list of under 200 TCR beta chains associated with cytomegalovirus. Presence/absence analyses assumed roughly uniform sequencing depth across donors, an assumption that may not hold. Because HLA typing was unavailable for some donors at each locus, only the typed subset was used in association tests. When HLA alleles, especially DR and DQ, strongly co-occurred, attributing TCR associations to individual alleles was difficult. The cohort was sequenced for TCR beta chains only, and without alpha or paired-chain data the features that could be detected were limited. In vitro tests confirmed that a few of the cytomegalovirus-associated TCR beta chains recognize cytomegalovirus antigens. About 17 rarely observed V segments, including chromosome 9 orphons, were excluded from the earlier analysis of just under 600 of the donors because counts were too low. The classifier was reported to diagnose cytomegalovirus status with high specificity and sensitivity in both the original and validation cohorts. In an earlier analysis of more than 450 of the donors, most TCR beta V segments were observed in productive rearrangements about 87% or about 30% of the time, broadly matching IMGT annotations. Immune exposure information for the cohort was limited to CMV serostatus. A later analysis found that TCR association rates varied across HLA loci, with DRB1 alleles showing the most associated TCRs and HLA-C alleles the fewest. Because the 87-base-pair reads could not distinguish some IMGT-functional V segments, including TRBV6-2 and TRBV6-3, those segments were excluded.

The library was obtained by the immunoSEQ multiplex PCR assay. For the multiplex PCR, a mixture combining 60 forward primers for TCR Vbeta segments and 13 reverse primers for TCR Jbeta segments was used. The CDR3 region of rearranged TCR beta genes was amplified from genomic DNA with a multiplex PCR assay. On the Illumina HiSeq System, the amplified TCR beta libraries were sequenced as 87-base-pair reads. Under the source paper's analysis protocol: A later analysis tallied 70 million to 100 million unique TCR beta chains across the 666 repertoires, and around 9.9 million of those chains were shared by two or more donors. To remove PCR and sequencing errors, raw reads were error-corrected and collapsed into unique sequences using a nearest-neighbor algorithm that merged closely related sequences. V, D and J gene segments were assigned by aligning CDR3 sequences to IMGT reference sequences. For a sequence to be retained, a match of at least six nucleotides was required to both a V gene segment and a J gene segment. Rearrangements were called productive when the CDR3 lacked stop codons and stayed in frame with V and J; all others were non-productive. CDR3 was defined by IMGT convention, running from the second conserved V-encoded cysteine to the conserved J-encoded phenylalanine. In an earlier analysis of around 540 of the donors, sequences lacking an unambiguous match to a single V gene segment were excluded. An earlier analysis of over 450 of the donors classified V segments as functional when productive rearrangements were above 56.7% and as segregating when the standard deviation between donors was above 5%. A statistical classification framework was built to diagnose cytomegalovirus status from the catalog of TCR beta chain sequences. A later analysis assigned V and J genes by comparing TCR nucleotide sequences with IMGT/GENE-DB human TR gene sequences. Using the TCRdist pipeline, a later analysis assigned CDR3 sequences along with most-parsimonious VDJ recombination scenarios. In a later analysis, every TCR beta chain was defined by the combination of its CDR3 amino acid sequence and its V-gene family, and reads without a unique V-gene family were dropped. In a later analysis, several hundred highly shared, low-generation-probability nucleotide sequences were removed to address suspected cross-contamination and a sequencing artifact. For each public chain, a later analysis derived a clonal expansion index from normalized ranks of inferred template counts within each repertoire. A later analysis computed generation probabilities with a VDJ recombination model fitted to out-of-frame rearrangements, and checked the results against IGoR. Hypergeometric tests were used in a later analysis to score TCR-TCR, TCR-HLA and TCR-CMV co-occurrence, with a repertoire-size bias correction applied to the TCR pairs. A later analysis estimated false discovery rates by permuting HLA or CMV assignments 20 times. In a later analysis, co-occurring TCRs were grouped using DBSCAN, and TCRdist sequence similarity was added for clustering within HLA-allele-positive subsets. For co-occurrence clustering, repertoires with fewer than 30,000 or more than 120,000 public chains were excluded, along with about five repertoires with anomalous nucleotide sharing. Drawn from immuneACCESS, this table holds only the in-frame rearrangements with V and J called that TCRdb kept. Clones are partly lost; checked studies trace under half to an unresolved V gene and leave the rest unexplained. That table gives V, J and clone size, and the DNA gave D and trimming. For this sample the table gives over 50,000 clones, of which 70% to 90% were detected only once. Approximately 1.3% of the sample comes from the top ten.

V is shortened by 5 bases, J by 1 base, and the region joining them spans 11 bases. Per the germline V gene, SNHLY is the CDR1 and FYNNEI is the CDR2. Inclusive of the bounding cysteine and phenylalanine, the CDR3 is 14 residues long. The only DNA kept is the CDR3, 42 bases in frame from the first base. The source of this sequence is a man in his late teens or twenties in good health and CMV-seronegative. The rearrangement combines TRBV2 with TRBJ1-1; TRBD1 could be the D gene, as 6 bases match. Sequencing was done on a sample of PBMCs. The nucleotide sequence reads TGTGCCAGCAGTTCACAGGGACGGAACACTGAAGCTTTCTTT. Translation gives CASSSQGRNTEAFF.